This note documents a single T cell receptor beta chain sequence. Its antigen remains undetermined. A much larger clone differs by one base, so this may be a read error. The library came from 5' RACE. TCRdb lists the instrument as NextSeq 500. In the TCR library protocol, a unique molecular identifier was attached to each TCR cDNA molecule so that PCR and sequencing errors could be corrected. The study's processing was this. Decombinator tools were used for TCR identification, UMI-based error correction and CDR3 extraction. Expanded TCRs were defined as those above a frequency of 2 per 1,000, corresponding to the top 1% of the tumor frequency distribution. Renyi diversity was calculated using the R vegan package after each repertoire was subsampled 100 times to 5,000 TCRs. CDR3 similarity networks were built from amino acid triplet string-kernel similarity, with CDR3s being connected when pairwise similarity was above 0.82. TCRdb cleaned the public reads at Q25 with fastp, built clones with MiXCR and kept in-frame beta chains. Rows are unified per CDR3 protein, each entry keeping the most common DNA and genes. For this entry, the V and J calls and clone size follow TCRdb and not the study's own pipeline. The sample table records tens of thousands of distinct CDR3 sequences; approximately 6.2% of these occur just once. The top ten constitute about 39% of the sample.

The record originates from a study of spatial heterogeneity in lung cancer (dated by TCRdb to between 2018 and 2020). Background on the whole study: Beta-chain transcripts were consistently detected in greater numbers than alpha-chain transcripts, which likely reflected higher beta-chain transcript abundance. In the raw uncorrected reads, each unique combination of TCR and UMI appeared more than ten times on average. The study quantitatively compared TCR alpha and beta repertoires across multiple tumor regions, matched nontumor lung and blood in non-small cell lung cancer. TCR repertoire features were related to nonsynonymous mutation counts determined by whole-exome sequencing of tumor tissue. Both alpha and beta chains were TCR-sequenced in samples taken at surgery, namely 220 tumor regions, 64 matched nontumor lung samples and about 58 PBMC samples.

Its CDR3 holds 16 amino acids, cysteine through phenylalanine. The sequence is cut down to CDR3 DNA, 48 bases in frame from base 1. According to the study, the label for this sample's time point signals: sample taken at primary tumor resection. The donors were 60 to 80 patients from the lung TRACERx cohort who had early-stage, untreated non-small cell lung cancer. Whole RNA extracted from tumor and nontumor lung tissue, or from cryopreserved PBMC samples, was used for TCR sequencing without cell sorting. A patient was chosen for TCR sequencing only when enough RNA was available from at least two tumor regions. What the research found in general, with its limitations: Ubiquitous expanded tumor TCRs showed up in blood more often at tumor resection than at routine follow-up. Confirming at a functional level the hypothesis that regional TCRs recognize regional mutations was considered to require additional single-cell paired TCR alpha and beta sequencing.

The chain joins TRBV12-3 or TRBV12-4 to TRBJ1-5; TRBD1 is a weak D gene call, 6 bases matching. The source was PBMCs, collected at surgery. The receptor was derived from a female donor with early-stage non-small cell lung cancer. The CDR3 is CVSSFGAGASNQPQHF. The DNA reads as follows: TGTGTCAGCAGTTTCGGTGCGGGGGCTAGCAATCAGCCCCAGCATTTT.